One sample yielded the 16 T cell receptor beta chains listed below, sequenced in a study of somatic mutations in cytotoxic T cells in rheumatoid arthritis. Some clones are missing from TCRdb's copy, which holds only in-frame ones; the method was immunoSEQ multiplex PCR. The table includes 15,000 to 20,000 clones, roughly 80% detected once. The sample was CD8+ T cells sorted from blood. The receptors derive from an adult with rheumatoid arthritis.

The chain combines TRBV4-1 with TRBJ1-1; no reliable D call. The CDR3 is 15 residues long. V dropped 0 bases and J dropped 3 bases, with 11 bases sitting between them. CDR1 and CDR2 from the germline V gene are MGHRA and YSYEKL. The CDR3 DNA sequence: TGCGCCAGCAGCCAAGAGAATACGGGAGACACTGAAGCTTTCTTT. It yields the protein CASSQENTGDTEAFF.

The chain carries TRBV7-2 and TRBJ2-5; D is possibly TRBD1 (6 bases). This CDR3 has 11 residues. In germline, CDR1 is SGHTA, CDR2 FQGNSA. V was trimmed by 6 bases and J by 7 bases, leaving 9 bases between them. CDR3 sequence reads: CASRVQGTQYF. The CDR3 nucleotides read TGTGCCAGCAGGGTACAGGGGACCCAGTACTTC.

This chain joins TRBV6-1 and TRBJ2-1; 10 bases map to TRBD2. CDR1 and CDR2 from the germline V gene are MNHNS and SASEGT. V was pared by 1 base and J by 3 bases, with 0 bases of the junction left unmatched. This CDR3 spans 15 amino acids. CDR3 residues: CASSEERGGYNEQFF. In DNA, the CDR3 is TGTGCCAGCAGTGAAGAGCGGGGGGGCTACAATGAGCAGTTCTTC.

The chain links TRBV13 to TRBJ1-2; no clear D. This CDR3 region has 11 residues. V lost 2 bases and J 6 bases, leaving 4 bases between the germline ends. Germline loops: CDR1 PRHDT, CDR2 FYEKMQ (reference sequence). Written as DNA, the CDR3 is TGTGCCAGCAGCTTAATGGATGGCTACACCTTC. Its translation is CASSLMDGYTF.

The gene calls are TRBV9 and TRBJ1-2, with D hard to call. The CDR3 consists of 15 residues. From germline, CDR1 is SGDLS and CDR2 YYNGEE. Deletions cut 4 bases from V and 3 bases from J, with 16 bases between. The CDR3 here is CASSPRRSPYYGYTF. The CDR3, as DNA: TGTGCCAGCAGCCCGCGGAGGTCCCCCTACTATGGCTACACCTTC.

The V gene is TRBV4-2, the J gene TRBJ2-7, with 9 bases identical to TRBD2. Germline CDR1 LGHNA, CDR2 YNFKEQ. The CDR3 consists of 16 residues. V trimming: 4 bases; J trimming: 3 bases; junction bases outside the gene matches: 10. The DNA of the CDR3 is TGTGCCAGCAGCCCGGAACTTAGCGGGGGCCTCTACGAGCAGTACTTC. The encoded protein is CASSPELSGGLYEQYF.

The chain links TRBV5-5 to TRBJ2-7; perhaps TRBD2 as D (7 bases). The length of the CDR3 is 14 residues. Trimming pared 4 bases from V and 6 bases from J, leaving 17 bases between. CDR1 is SGHKS and CDR2 is YYEKEE in the germline V gene (reference sequence). CDR3: CASSPVGGRIEQYF. The CDR3 coding sequence is TGTGCCAGCAGCCCGGTCGGGGGGCGCATCGAGCAGTACTTC.

J is TRBJ2-2 and V is TRBV5-1; D is perhaps TRBD1 (6 bases). The CDR3 spans 13 residues. CDR1 is SGHRS and CDR2 is YFSETQ in the germline V gene. The V gene lost 4 bases and the J gene lost 5 bases, with 9 bases spanning the gap. The CDR3 DNA is TGCGCCAGCAGCAAAGGGGGAACCGGGGAGCTGTTTTTT. Encoded protein: CASSKGGTGELFF.

The rearrangement links TRBV4-1 to TRBJ2-2; perhaps TRBD1 as D (5 bases). The germline CDR1 and CDR2 sequences are MGHRA and YSYEKL. CDR3 size: 14 residues. The V gene lost 3 bases and the J gene lost 5 bases, with 10 bases spanning the gap. CDR3 sequence (DNA): TGCGCCAGCAGCCATTCAGGGCGGACCGGGGAGCTGTTTTTT. This translates into CASSHSGRTGELFF.

This rearrangement joins TRBV6-1 to TRBJ1-5; D ambiguous. Trimming stripped 8 bases from V and 4 bases from J, with 6 bases between. This CDR3 spans 11 amino acids. Germline V gene sequence: CDR1 MNHNS, CDR2 SASEGT. DNA of the CDR3: TGTGCCAGCGGCGGTAATCAGCCCCAGCATTTT. This encodes CASGGNQPQHF.

The chain combines TRBV6-4 with TRBJ2-1, with D perhaps given as TRBD1 or TRBD2 (5 bases each). Per the germline V gene, CDR1 is MRHNA and CDR2 is SNTAGT. The CDR3 is 14 amino acids. V was trimmed by 7 bases and J by 9 bases, leaving 19 bases between them. The CDR3 nucleotides read TGTGCCAGCACTCCCGGGACCTTAGGCACTGAGCAGTTCTTC. Its protein is CASTPGTLGTEQFF.

V usage is TRBV5-1 and J usage is TRBJ2-1; 9 bases map to TRBD2. CDR1 is SGHRS, CDR2 YFSETQ, per germline. The CDR3 length is 14 residues. V trimming: 6 bases; J trimming: 4 bases; junction bases outside the gene matches: 5. CDR3 region: CASTQAGGYNEQFF. For the CDR3, the DNA is TGCGCCAGCACCCAGGCGGGGGGGTACAATGAGCAGTTCTTC.

The rearrangement uses TRBV5-6 and TRBJ2-7, with D perhaps matching TRBD1 or TRBD2 (5 bases each). The germline gives CDR1 SGHDT, CDR2 YYEEEE. V gave up 0 bases and J gave up 8 bases, with 9 bases separating them. The CDR3 totals 12 residues. The CDR3 DNA is TGTGCCAGCAGCTTGGCTCGGGGCCAGCAGTACTTC. It specifies CASSLARGQQYF. The variable domain in full, with the rest retrieved from reference TRBV5-6 and TRBJ2-7, is DAGVTQSPTHLIKTRGQQVTLRCSPKSGHDTVSWYQQALGQGPQFIFQYYEEEERQRGNFPDRFSGHQFPNYSSELNVNALLLGDSALYLCASSLARGQQYFGPGTRLTVT.

The J gene is TRBJ2-5, the V gene TRBV19; 10 bases are shared with TRBD1. Germline V lookup: CDR1 LNHDA, CDR2 SQIVND (reference sequence). The CDR3 has 14 residues. The V gene end was trimmed by 5 bases and the J gene end by 2 bases; junction bases not matched to a gene: 2. The CDR3 loop is CASSRTGGQETQYF. The CDR3 DNA sequence: TGTGCCAGTAGTCGGACAGGGGGACAAGAGACCCAGTACTTC.

V is TRBV7-9 and J is TRBJ2-5; D remains ambiguous. This CDR3 contains 13 residues. Trimming took 6 bases from V and 2 from J, leaving 10 bases between them. CDR1 and CDR2 from the germline V gene are SEHNR and FQNEAQ (reference sequence). As DNA, the CDR3 is TGTGCCAGCAGGAAATCAGAACAAGAGACCCAGTACTTC. It is translated as CASRKSEQETQYF.

V gene TRBV19 combines with J gene TRBJ2-5; D tentatively reads TRBD1 or TRBD2 (7 bases each). Germline CDR1 reads LNHDA; CDR2 reads SQIVND (reference sequence). Trimming stripped 3 bases from V and 5 bases from J, with 13 bases between. There are 14 residues in the CDR3. The CDR3 protein is CASSMPQGGETQYF. In DNA form, the CDR3 reads TGTGCCAGTAGTATGCCGCAGGGGGGGGAGACCCAGTACTTC.